One sample yielded the 32 T cell receptor beta chains listed below, sequenced in a study of neoadjuvant anti-PD-1 for oral cavity cancer (dated by TCRdb to the early 2020s). The sample's time point, from its label and the paper: after neoadjuvant nivolumab, at surgical resection. The library was built by means of the immunoSEQ multiplex PCR assay. TCRdb stores this immuneACCESS table with in-frame sequences only. Part of the clones is absent; in the studies checked, under half of the shortfall reflects unresolved V genes, and no reason is known for the rest. The sample table contains 20,000 to 25,000 clones; only one count was recorded for 40% to 45% of them. Together, the top ten hold approximately 40% of the sample. This sample comprised tumor tissue, obtained after nivolumab (anti-PD-1) treatment. The receptors derive from a person between 35 and 79 years old with oral cavity squamous cell carcinoma.

This rearrangement joins TRBV19 to TRBJ2-1; 9 bases align to TRBD2. Germline V gene data show CDR1 as LNHDA and CDR2 as SQIVND (reference sequence). The V gene end was trimmed by 1 base and the J gene end by 8 bases; junction bases not matched to a gene: 9. This CDR3 comprises 16 residues. In DNA, the CDR3 is TGTGCCAGTAGTATAGGCGGGGCTAGCGGGGAACATGAGCAGTTCTTC. This encodes CASSIGGASGEHEQFF.

Notes on this clone: The germline gene is not matched at one end of the junction; a read error may be the cause. V is TRBV11-2 and J is TRBJ1-6; D ambiguous. Germline assignment: CDR1 SGHAT and CDR2 FQNNGV. The CDR3 is 14 residues long. In DNA, the CDR3 is TGCGCCAGCAGCCAGGATACAACAAATTCACCCCTCCACTTT. This codes for CASSQDTTNSPLHF.

This clone was counted a few times. V gene TRBV6-6 combines with J gene TRBJ2-5; 10 bases agree with TRBD1. V trimming: 10 bases; J trimming: 5 bases; junction bases outside the gene matches: 13. This CDR3 comprises 15 residues. Germline-derived CDR1 and CDR2 are MNHNY and SVGAGI (reference sequence). CDR3 bases: TGTGCCATTCAACTTTGGGACAGGGGATCGGAGACCCAGTACTTC. Translation: CAIQLWDRGSETQYF.

This clone has a handful of counts. The V gene is TRBV27, the J gene TRBJ2-2; D not certain. CDR1 and CDR2 from the germline V gene are MNHEY and SMNVEV (reference sequence). V was trimmed by 1 base and J by 7 bases, leaving 19 bases between them. The CDR3 runs 17 residues. The CDR3: CASSLFPPAHTGGELFF. In nucleotides, the CDR3 is TGTGCCAGCAGTTTATTTCCCCCCGCACACACCGGCGGGGAGCTGTTTTTT.

The rearrangement links TRBV27 to TRBJ2-7, with 7 bases lining up with TRBD1. The V gene end was trimmed by 2 bases and the J gene end by 4 bases; junction bases not matched to a gene: 2. The V gene's germline CDR1 is MNHEY and CDR2 SMNVEV (reference sequence). The CDR3 spans 13 residues. CDR3 protein: CASSLEGAYEQYF. As DNA, the CDR3 is TGTGCCAGCAGTTTAGAGGGGGCTTACGAGCAGTACTTC.

The rearrangement links TRBV7-9 to TRBJ1-2; D unresolved. V lost 1 base, J lost 5 bases, and 5 bases lay in between. Germline assignment: CDR1 SEHNR and CDR2 FQNEAQ (reference sequence). CDR3 length: 12 amino acids. CDR3 amino acids: CASSLGSYGYTF. The CDR3 nucleotides are TGTGCCAGCAGCTTAGGCAGTTATGGCTACACCTTC.

This clone was seen many times. This chain connects TRBV7-8 to TRBJ2-5, with a tentative D call TRBD2 (5 bases). The CDR3 runs to 13 residues. V lost 2 bases and J lost 3, with 7 bases in between. Germline CDR1 and CDR2: SGHVS and FQNEAQ. The CDR3 spells CASSLLAEETQYF. CDR3 coding DNA: TGTGCCAGCAGCTTACTAGCCGAAGAGACCCAGTACTTC.

This clone was observed at least ten times. The chain is built from TRBV30 and TRBJ1-2; D is possibly TRBD1 (6 bases). V lost 1 base and J lost 1, with 13 bases in between. Looked up from germline, CDR1 is GTSNPN and CDR2 is SVGIG (reference sequence). This CDR3 has 15 amino acids. The CDR3 nucleotides are TGTGCCTGGAGTGGAACAGGGAGACTTAACTATGGCTACACCTTC. Translating it yields CAWSGTGRLNYGYTF.

This clone was seen once. V is TRBV2 and J is TRBJ2-5, with 10 bases aligning to TRBD2. The CDR3 runs to 15 residues. The V segment lost 0 bases and the J segment 5 bases; nucleotides outside the gene matches: 3. Germline values: CDR1 SNHLY, CDR2 FYNNEI. For the CDR3, the DNA is TGTGCCAGCAGTGAAGCTAGCGGGGGGCGGGAGACCCAGTACTTC. It translates to CASSEASGGRETQYF.

CDR3 in DNA: TGTGCCAGCAGTGGACTAGCCGGTGAGACCCAGTACTTC. Amino acid sequence: CASSGLAGETQYF. The V gene is TRBV2, the J gene TRBJ2-5; 7 bases are a match to TRBD2. CDR3 size: 13 residues. V lost 4 bases to trimming and J lost 5 bases; unmatched junction nucleotides: 4. Germline V gene sequence: CDR1 SNHLY, CDR2 FYNNEI. Full variable domain (remainder filled in from reference TRBV2 and TRBJ2-5): EPEVTQTPSHQVTQMGQEVILRCVPISNHLYFYWYRQILGQKVEFLVSFYNNEISEKSEIFDDQFSVERPDGSNFTLKIRSTKLEDSAMYFCASSGLAGETQYFGPGTRLLVL.

The chain couples TRBV9 to TRBJ1-6; TRBD1 is a possible D gene (6 bases). V was pared by 3 bases and J by 9 bases, with 10 bases between. CDR3 length: 13 amino acids. Germline-derived CDR1 and CDR2 are SGDLS and YYNGEE. The chain's CDR3 is CASSDRDSSPLHF. CDR3 bases: TGTGCCAGCAGCGACAGGGATTCTTCACCCCTCCACTTT.

This clone turned up a few times. The V and J genes are TRBV7-2 and TRBJ1-4; D remains ambiguous. Germline V lookup: CDR1 SGHTA, CDR2 FQGNSA. This CDR3 comprises 13 residues. V lost 5 bases and J lost 7, with 11 bases in between. As DNA, the CDR3 is TGTGCCAGCAGCCCCGCCTCGGCTGAAAAACTGTTTTTT. As protein: CASSPASAEKLFF. Complete variable domain (other parts from reference TRBV7-2 and TRBJ1-4): GAGVSQSPSNKVTEKGKDVELRCDPISGHTALYWYRQSLGQGLEFLIYFQGNSAPDKSGLPSDRFSAERTGGSVSTLTIQRTQQEDSAVYLCASSPASAEKLFFGSGTQLSVL.

This clone was found once. The rearrangement links TRBV5-5 to TRBJ2-2, with 8 bases identical to TRBD2. V shed 3 bases, J shed 6 bases, and the junction held 7 bases outside the gene matches. This CDR3 has 15 residues. Germline CDR1 reads SGHKS; CDR2 reads YYEKEE (reference sequence). As DNA, the CDR3 is TGTGCCAGCAGCTCAGGACTAGCTGGAGCCGGGGAGCTGTTTTTT. Translating it yields CASSSGLAGAGELFF. Complete variable domain (other parts from reference TRBV5-5 and TRBJ2-2): DAGVTQSPTHLIKTRGQQVTLRCSPISGHKSVSWYQQVLGQGPQFIFQYYEKEERGRGNFPDRFSARQFPNYSSELNVNALLLGDSALYLCASSSGLAGAGELFFGEGSRLTVL.

The J gene is TRBJ2-3, the V gene TRBV10-2; tentative D call: TRBD1 (6 bases). The CDR3 spans 15 residues. Germline assignment: CDR1 WSHSY and CDR2 SAAADI. The germline V and J ends were trimmed by 5 bases and 3 bases, with 15 bases remaining between them. The DNA of the CDR3 is TGCGCCAGCAGTTATTGGGGGCAGGGGACAGATACGCAGTATTTT. Its translation is CASSYWGQGTDTQYF.

This clone came up a few times. This chain connects TRBV27 to TRBJ1-6; D possibly corresponds to TRBD1 (6 bases). This CDR3 contains 16 residues. From germline, CDR1 is MNHEY and CDR2 SMNVEV (reference sequence). Trimming removed 5 bases at V and 0 bases at J, with 11 bases between. The CDR3 here is CASSATGSSYNSPLHF. CDR3 in DNA: TGTGCCAGCAGTGCCACAGGGAGCTCCTATAATTCACCCCTCCACTTT.

V and J are TRBV5-1 and TRBJ2-3; TRBD1 matches 7 bases. CDR1 is SGHRS, CDR2 YFSETQ, per germline. CDR3 length: 14 residues. V lost 3 bases, J lost 4 bases, and 5 bases stayed unmatched. For the CDR3, the DNA is TGCGCCAGCAGCTCGGGACAGCTGGCAGATACGCAGTATTTT. It encodes CASSSGQLADTQYF.

This sequence joins TRBV6-5 and TRBJ1-4, with 9 bases lining up with TRBD1. The CDR3 has 13 amino acids. The V gene's germline CDR1 is MNHEY and CDR2 SVGAGI. V lost 7 bases and J lost 8; bases outside the gene matches: 5. CDR3 loop: CASTDRGREKLFF. The CDR3 coding sequence is TGTGCCAGCACGGACAGGGGTAGGGAAAAACTGTTTTTT.

This clone was counted a single time. This chain links TRBV19 with TRBJ1-1; 9 nucleotides agree with TRBD1. V dropped 7 bases and J dropped 4; count of bases not matched to a gene: 7. This CDR3 has 14 amino acids. Per the germline V gene, CDR1 is LNHDA and CDR2 is SQIVND (reference sequence). The CDR3 region is CASIPQGAFTEAFF. CDR3 sequence (DNA): TGTGCCAGTATCCCACAGGGGGCTTTCACTGAAGCTTTCTTT. The full variable domain, its missing parts supplied by reference TRBV19 and TRBJ1-1, is DGGITQSPKYLFRKEGQNVTLSCEQNLNHDAMYWYRQDPGQGLRLIYYSQIVNDFQKGDIAEGYSVSREKKESFPLTVTSAQKNPTAFYLCASIPQGAFTEAFFGQGTRLTVV.

In regard to this clone: One junction end does not reproduce the germline sequence, and a read error may be involved. V gene TRBV6-6 combines with J gene TRBJ2-4; D is unresolved. The CDR3 consists of 11 residues. The V gene's germline CDR1 is MNHNY and CDR2 SVGAGI (reference sequence). CDR3 coding DNA: TGTGCCAGCACTTACTTCGGCATTCAGTACTTC. The encoded protein is CASTYFGIQYF.

The rearrangement uses TRBV4-1 and TRBJ1-3; possibly TRBD1 for D (6 bases). The V and J ends lost 0 bases and 0 bases respectively, with 9 bases between them. The CDR3 consists of 16 residues. CDR1 and CDR2 (germline): MGHRA, YSYEKL. The CDR3 reads CASSQDLGGSGNTIYF. The CDR3 DNA follows: TGCGCCAGCAGCCAAGATCTAGGGGGCTCTGGAAACACCATATATTTT.

This chain links TRBV5-1 with TRBJ2-5, with 8 bases that match TRBD1. The trim removed 0 bases at V and 6 bases at J, leaving 7 bases unmatched. Germline lookup yields CDR1 SGHRS and CDR2 YFSETQ. The CDR3 has 15 residues. The CDR3 here is CASSLEQTGVKTQYF. The CDR3 DNA sequence: TGCGCCAGCAGCTTGGAACAGACAGGGGTTAAGACCCAGTACTTC.

As DNA, the CDR3 is TGTGCCAGCAGCGCTAATAGCGGGGGAGAGACCCAGTACTTC. Translation: CASSANSGGETQYF. The J gene is TRBJ2-5, the V gene TRBV11-2; 9 nucleotides agree with TRBD2. V was clipped by 5 bases and J by 4 bases; unmatched bases: 5. Germline assignment: CDR1 SGHAT and CDR2 FQNNGV. CDR3 size: 14 residues.

V is TRBV5-1 and J is TRBJ2-5, with D unresolved. The CDR3 has 14 residues. Trimming left V 0 bases short and J 0 bases short, with 6 bases between. Germline CDR1 SGHRS, CDR2 YFSETQ. The CDR3 nucleotides are TGCGCCAGCAGCTTGGCAACCGACCAAGAGACCCAGTACTTC. As protein: CASSLATDQETQYF.

The chain is built from TRBV5-1 and TRBJ2-1; 16 bases are shared with TRBD2. CDR3 size: 18 residues. Germline CDR1 and CDR2: SGHRS and YFSETQ. Unmatched junction bases numbered 7, after V lost 4 bases and J lost 3 bases. The CDR3 DNA sequence: TGCGCCAGCAGCCCCGGGACTAGCGGGGGGGCCTTCTACAATGAGCAGTTCTTC. This gives the protein CASSPGTSGGAFYNEQFF.

A few counts support this clone. The chain recombines TRBV7-2 with TRBJ1-3; a possible D gene is TRBD1 (5 bases). The CDR3 consists of 15 residues. The V end lost 4 bases, the J end lost 2 bases, and 12 bases lay between the germline ends. Germline lookup yields CDR1 SGHTA and CDR2 FQGNSA. CDR3 in amino acids: CASSSWGGAGNTIYF. The CDR3 coding sequence is TGTGCCAGCAGCTCCTGGGGGGGGGCTGGAAACACCATATATTTT.

The chain combines TRBV28 with TRBJ1-2; 8 bases are shared with TRBD1. The CDR3 consists of 14 residues. Per the germline V gene, CDR1 is MDHEN and CDR2 is SYDVKM. Trimming removed 5 bases from V and 2 bases from J; junction bases left unmatched: 4. The CDR3 protein is CASSPDRANYGYTF. CDR3 DNA sequence: TGTGCCAGCAGTCCGGACAGGGCCAACTATGGCTACACCTTC.

V is TRBV7-2 and J is TRBJ1-3, with D possibly TRBD1 on 5 matching bases. Trimming took off 8 bases at V and 2 bases at J, with 13 bases between the two ends. The CDR3 sequence is 14 residues long. Per germline, CDR1 SGHTA and CDR2 FQGNSA. The CDR3 is CASLRGAPGNTIYF. The CDR3 DNA reads TGTGCCAGCTTAAGGGGTGCACCTGGAAACACCATATATTTT.

Comments on this clone: Germline is not matched at one junction end, which may reflect a read error. V and J are TRBV7-9 and TRBJ1-2; D is unresolved. The CDR3 is 13 residues long. Germline-derived CDR1 and CDR2 are SEHNR and FQNEAQ (reference sequence). The CDR3 nucleotides read TGTGCCAGCAGCTTAGACGGCCCAAGTCCAGCTGCCTTC. Its protein product is CASSLDGPSPAAF.

This clone has just a few counts. The chain has TRBV2 and TRBJ1-2; a possible D gene is TRBD1 (5 bases). V lost 6 bases to trimming and J lost 4 bases, with 18 bases between them. Germline V CDR1 and CDR2: SNHLY, FYNNEI. CDR3 length: 15 residues. In nucleotides, the CDR3 is TGTGCCAGCAGGAATGGGGGATCGAGGGGCTATGGCTACACCTTC. Its translation: CASRNGGSRGYGYTF.

The J gene is TRBJ2-7, the V gene TRBV5-5; 8 nucleotides match TRBD1. The V and J ends lost 2 bases and 7 bases, in that order; junction bases with no gene match: 11. The germline V gene has CDR1 SGHKS and CDR2 YYEKEE (reference sequence). The CDR3 covers 15 residues. The CDR3 reads CASSLEGQVSREQYF. The CDR3, as DNA: TGTGCCAGCAGCTTAGAGGGACAGGTTTCGAGAGAGCAGTACTTC.

This rearrangement joins TRBV9 to TRBJ2-5; D is possibly TRBD1 (6 bases). V lost 4 bases, J lost 2 bases, and 12 bases lay in between. The V gene's germline CDR1 is SGDLS and CDR2 YYNGEE. This CDR3 is built from 14 residues. CDR3 residues: CASSKTGFQETQYF. DNA of the CDR3: TGTGCCAGCAGCAAGACAGGTTTTCAAGAGACCCAGTACTTC.

This chain uses TRBV11-3 with TRBJ2-3; D is perhaps TRBD2 (6 bases). The V and J ends lost 8 bases and 8 bases respectively, with 26 bases between them. Germline V gene data show CDR1 as SGHNT and CDR2 as YENEEA. This CDR3 contains 16 residues. Written as DNA, the CDR3 is TGTGCCAGCGGGGCAAATTCCGGGAGCCTCGGTGGTACGCAGTATTTT. As protein: CASGANSGSLGGTQYF.